Listed below are T cell receptor beta chains from one sample, sequenced in a study of beta chain features in type 1 diabetes. Sequencing was performed with immunoSEQ multiplex PCR; in TCRdb, only in-frame clones are kept and a portion is missing. Of 45,000 to 60,000 clones in the sample, roughly 40% were seen once. Sequencing used stem cell memory CD4+ T cells from blood. The receptor set was obtained from a man younger than 45 with type 1 diabetes. Each CDR3 is given with its conserved first and last residue.

>TRBV6-5|TRBJ1-2
CASSYFGQGMGYTF
>TRBV14|TRBJ2-1
CASSQEGLAGGPDEQFF
>TRBV29-1|TRBJ2-5
CSFGPGLGETQYF
>TRBV28|TRBJ2-1
CAIGRNEQFF
>TRBV5-1|TRBJ2-1
CASSLGTGPGEQFF
>TRBV7-9|TRBJ2-3
CASSLITVGDTQYF
>TRBV7-3|TRBJ2-1
CASSPNSGGYNEQFF
>TRBV2|TRBJ2-1
CASSTHYSGQFF
>TRBV10-3|TRBJ2-7
CATRASGSYEQYF
>TRBV6-5|TRBJ2-1
CASIGTSGRNEQFF
>TRBV5-1|TRBJ2-1
CASSLGGTGIANEQFF
>TRBV4-2|TRBJ1-1
CASSQGQGPRTEAFF
>TRBV4-1|TRBJ1-5
CASSPNRPGQPQHF
>TRBV9|TRBJ2-1
CASRGDRMLFF
>TRBV6-6|TRBJ1-1
CASSYQGMNTEAFF
>TRBV29-1|TRBJ1-5
CSVGGRPNQPQHF
>TRBV11-2|TRBJ2-1
CASSLVGAIERSYNEQFF
>TRBV7-9|TRBJ2-7
CASSWRPSRDSTYEQYF
>TRBV27|TRBJ2-7
CASSLGVFSYEQYF
>TRBV14|TRBJ2-1
CASSQETGLAEKGANEQFF
>TRBV5-4|TRBJ1-2
CASSLAWGQVWYGYTF
>TRBV20-1|TRBJ2-1
CSAGGREQFF
>TRBV7-3|TRBJ1-6
CASSSTGGGSPLHF
>TRBV5-1|TRBJ2-1
CASSLGGESYNEQFF
>TRBV4-1|TRBJ1-5
CASSPQGVSNQPQHF